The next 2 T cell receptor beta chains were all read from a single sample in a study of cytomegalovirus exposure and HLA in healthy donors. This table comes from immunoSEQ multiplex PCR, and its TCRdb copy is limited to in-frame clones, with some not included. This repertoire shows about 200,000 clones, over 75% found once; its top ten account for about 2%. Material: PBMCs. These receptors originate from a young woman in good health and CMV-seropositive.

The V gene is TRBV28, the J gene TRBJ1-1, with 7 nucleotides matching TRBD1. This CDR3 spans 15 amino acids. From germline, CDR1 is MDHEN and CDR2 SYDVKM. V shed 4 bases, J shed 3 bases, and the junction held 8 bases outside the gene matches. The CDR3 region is CASSSRDSVDTEAFF. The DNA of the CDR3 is TGTGCCAGCAGTTCCCGGGACAGTGTGGACACTGAAGCTTTCTTT.

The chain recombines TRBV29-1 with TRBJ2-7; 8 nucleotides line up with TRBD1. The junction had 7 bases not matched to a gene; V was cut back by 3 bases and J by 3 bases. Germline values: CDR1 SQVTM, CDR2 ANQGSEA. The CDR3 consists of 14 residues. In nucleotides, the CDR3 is TGCAGCGTTGAGGGGACAGGTGAGGGCTACGAGCAGTACTTC. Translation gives CSVEGTGEGYEQYF.